Below are 13 T cell receptor beta chains sequenced from a single sample in a study of Graves' ophthalmopathy and Graves' hyperthyroidism. RNA transcripts provided the template for amplifying TCR beta CDR3 regions. In the first round, RT-PCR was carried out with HTBI primers, and a multiplex PCR formed the second round. MiXCR was run by TCRdb on the multiplex PCR reads, yielding one entry per CDR3 protein. The sample includes approximately 700,000 distinct CDR3 sequences, 35% to 45% of them seen just once. The source material was peripheral blood. The receptors stem from an adult man with Graves' ophthalmopathy.

The chain has TRBV15 and TRBJ1-5, with no clear D. CDR1 and CDR2 (germline): LNHNV, YYDKDF (reference sequence). Between the trimmed V and J ends, which lost 5 bases and 11 bases, there was a span of 19 bases. This CDR3 has 14 amino acids. DNA for the CDR3: TGTGCCACCAGCTTTAGCGGGAGCGTAGAGACCCAGCATTTT. This encodes CATSFSGSVETQHF. The full variable domain, rest sourced from reference TRBV15 and TRBJ1-5, is DAMVIQNPRYQVTQFGKPVTLSCSQTLNHNVMYWYQQKSSQAPKLLFHYYDKDFNNEADTPDNFQSRRPNTSFCFLDIRSPGLGDTAMYLCATSFSGSVETQHFGDGTRLSIL.

The rearrangement joins TRBV5-1 to TRBJ2-2, with a tentative D call TRBD2 (6 bases). V was cut by 1 base and J by 5 bases, with 9 bases left in between. The germline CDR1 and CDR2 sequences are SGHRS and YFSETQ. The CDR3 sequence is 14 residues long. The CDR3, as DNA: TGCGCCAGCAGCTTGAATCGGGAGACCGGGGAGCTGTTTTTT. Its protein is CASSLNRETGELFF. Filled out from reference TRBV5-1 and TRBJ2-2, the complete variable domain reads KAGVTQTPRYLIKTRGQQVTLSCSPISGHRSVSWYQQTPGQGLQFLFEYFSETQRNKGNFPGRFSGRQFSNSRSEMNVSTLELGDSALYLCASSLNRETGELFFGEGSRLTVL.

This clonotype was seen repeatedly, ten times or more. The genes are TRBV29-1 and TRBJ2-7; no clear D gene. The V gene lost 7 bases and the J gene lost 7 bases, with 17 bases spanning the gap. This CDR3 has 12 amino acids. Germline V gene lookup returns CDR1 SQVTM and CDR2 ANQGSEA. The CDR3 region is CSAGVGIGEQYF. The CDR3 bases are TGCAGCGCTGGGGTAGGGATTGGGGAGCAGTACTTC.

This clonotype has at least ten counts. The rearrangement joins TRBV11-2 to TRBJ2-5; 8 positions agree with TRBD1. This CDR3 is 19 amino acids long. The V gene's germline CDR1 is SGHAT and CDR2 FQNNGV. V dropped 0 bases and J dropped 4; count of bases not matched to a gene: 16. The CDR3 sequence is CASSLESRGRGLLLETQYF. CDR3 DNA sequence: TGTGCCAGCAGCTTAGAGAGCAGGGGCAGGGGGCTCTTGTTAGAGACCCAGTACTTC.

This clonotype occurred many times. V gene TRBV29-1 combines with J gene TRBJ1-1; maybe TRBD1 (5 bases). The germline V gene encodes CDR1 SQVTM and CDR2 ANQGSEA. V was pared by 2 bases and J by 9 bases, with 7 bases between. This CDR3 is built from 10 residues. CDR3: CSVEWDQAFF. The CDR3 bases are TGCAGCGTTGAATGGGACCAAGCTTTCTTT. The full variable domain, its missing parts supplied by reference TRBV29-1 and TRBJ1-1, is SAVISQKPSRDICQRGTSLTIQCQVDSQVTMMFWYRQQPGQSLTLIATANQGSEATYESGFVIDKFPISRPNLTFSTLTVSNMSPEDSSIYLCSVEWDQAFFGQGTRLTVV.

There are many counts of this clonotype. The chain couples TRBV7-9 to TRBJ2-7; 9 bases match TRBD1. In germline, CDR1 is SEHNR, CDR2 FQNEAQ (reference sequence). The CDR3 has 14 amino acids. The trim removed 1 base at V and 6 bases at J, leaving 4 bases unmatched. CDR3 protein: CASSLGGTGTEQYF. Written as DNA, the CDR3 is TGTGCCAGCAGCTTAGGAGGGACAGGGACCGAGCAGTACTTC.

As regards this clonotype: An end of the junction does not agree with germline; a read error may underlie this. The chain has TRBV10-3 and TRBJ1-2, with 8 bases identical to TRBD1. This CDR3 contains 16 residues. Germline V lookup: CDR1 ENHRY, CDR2 SYGVKD. CDR3 sequence (DNA): TGTGCCAGCAGTTACCTCCAACCGGACAGGGAAAATGGCTACACCTTC. It yields the protein CASSYLQPDRENGYTF.

The chain is built from TRBV12-5 and TRBJ2-2; either TRBD1 or TRBD2 may supply D (5 bases each). This CDR3 contains 15 residues. The V end was cut by 2 bases, the J end by 3 bases, with 10 bases between. Germline V gene data show CDR1 as LGHNT and CDR2 as FRNRAP. The CDR3, as DNA: TGTGCTAGTGGTTTGTTCCGGGGCGACACCGGGGAGCTGTTTTTT. It specifies CASGLFRGDTGELFF.

The chain has TRBV5-6 and TRBJ2-2; TRBD2 is a possible D gene (5 bases). This CDR3 has 16 amino acids. Germline lookup yields CDR1 SGHDT and CDR2 YYEEEE. With 1 base removed from V and 4 bases from J, the gap between germline ends came to 14 bases. The CDR3: CASSLRRSYRTGELFF. CDR3 nucleotide sequence: TGTGCCAGCAGCTTGAGGAGGTCATACCGCACCGGGGAGCTGTTTTTT.

A few counts support this clonotype. The genes are TRBV4-3 and TRBJ1-6; 8 bases are shared with TRBD1. Unmatched junction bases numbered 3, after V lost 0 bases and J lost 8 bases. CDR1 and CDR2 (germline): LGHNA, YSLEER. The CDR3 has 15 residues. The CDR3 DNA is TGCGCCAGCAGCCAAGAAATGACAGGGGATTCACCCCTCCACTTT. It yields the protein CASSQEMTGDSPLHF.

The sample holds one count of this clonotype. V is TRBV7-8 and J is TRBJ2-5; tentative D call: TRBD2 (6 bases). From germline, CDR1 is SGHVS and CDR2 FQNEAQ. CDR3 length: 17 residues. Trimming cost V 6 bases and J 5 bases, with 25 bases left between them. The CDR3 loop is CASRGARETAREETQYF. The CDR3 bases are TGTGCCAGCAGGGGAGCCCGAGAGACCGCACGGGAGGAGACCCAGTACTTC.

The sample holds a few counts of this clonotype. The J gene is TRBJ1-1, the V gene TRBV9; TRBD1 matches 7 bases. Germline CDR1 and CDR2: SGDLS and YYNGEE. Trimming removed 4 bases from V and 1 base from J; junction bases left unmatched: 7. The CDR3 has 15 amino acids. The CDR3 DNA is TGTGCCAGCAGCCCGTTGACAGGGCAGAACACTGAAGCTTTCTTT. It is translated as CASSPLTGQNTEAFF.

This clonotype is a singleton in its sample. The DNA for the CDR3 is TGTGCCATCAGGGAGCAGGGGAGCCACGAGCAGTACTTC. Residues: CAIREQGSHEQYF. The gene calls are TRBV10-3 and TRBJ2-7; weak D call: TRBD1 (6 bases). Trimming took off 6 bases at V and 5 bases at J, with 14 bases between the two ends. The CDR3 covers 13 residues. The germline V gene encodes CDR1 ENHRY and CDR2 SYGVKD.